The present TCR beta chain was sequenced within a study of blood T cell repertoires in COVID-19. Study details: Both acute and convalescent COVID-19 samples were obtained from the United States, Italy and Spain. PBMCs, B-cell-depleted T cells, or T cells provided the cDNA or gDNA that made up the material.

Original data processing: Nucleated cell number was recorded as an estimate derived from reference gene primer amplification. Generated by immunoSEQ multiplex PCR, the TCRdb table keeps only in-frame clones and is missing some. The V and J calls and clone size come from that table; D and trimming were worked out from the DNA. This repertoire shows about 54,000 clones, around nine tenths found once; its top ten account for 3% to 3.5%. The CDR3 has 15 residues. Trimming stripped 3 bases from V and 0 bases from J, with 10 bases between. Germline V gene lookup returns CDR1 SGHTS and CDR2 YDEGEE. The TCR originated in a human donor in a cohort sampled during active COVID-19. The rearrangement links TRBV5-8 to TRBJ2-1, with D possibly TRBD1 on 5 matching bases. Sequenced material: peripheral blood. The CDR3 DNA sequence: TGTGCCAGCAGCTCCAGGGTTAGCTCCTACAATGAGCAGTTCTTC. Its translation is CASSSRVSSYNEQFF.